This note documents a single T cell receptor beta chain sequence. This entry is derived from a study of blood T cell repertoires in COVID-19. Using immunoSEQ multiplex PCR, the repertoire was profiled, and TCRdb retains in-frame clones only, with some absent. This repertoire shows more than 70,000 clones, 75% to 85% found once; its top ten account for 10%. The source of this sequence is an older woman with acute or convalescent COVID-19. The specimen was peripheral blood.

CDR3 sequence (DNA): TGCGCCAGCAGAACCGGGACAGGGGCAAGTGGAAACACCATATATTTT. As protein: CASRTGTGASGNTIYF. The chain carries TRBV5-1 and TRBJ1-3; 10 bases are a match to TRBD1. The CDR3 has 16 residues. Germline loops: CDR1 SGHRS, CDR2 YFSETQ. Trimming cost V 5 bases and J 3 bases; bases outside gene matches: 8.